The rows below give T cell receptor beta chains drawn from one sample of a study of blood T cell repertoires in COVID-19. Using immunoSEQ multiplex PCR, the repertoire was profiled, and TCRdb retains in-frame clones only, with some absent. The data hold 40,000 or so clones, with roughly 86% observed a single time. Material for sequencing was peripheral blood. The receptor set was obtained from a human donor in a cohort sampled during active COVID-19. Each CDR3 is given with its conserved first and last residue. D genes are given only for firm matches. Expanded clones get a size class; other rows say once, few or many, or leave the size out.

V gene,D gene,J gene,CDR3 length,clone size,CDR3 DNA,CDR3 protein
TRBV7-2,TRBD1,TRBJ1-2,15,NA,TGTGCCAGCAGCTTAGCCGGGGGACAGACCTATGGCTACACCTTC,CASSLAGGQTYGYTF
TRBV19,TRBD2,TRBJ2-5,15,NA,TGTGCCAGTAGTAGGGCTAGCGGGGGAGGAGAGACCCAGTACTTC,CASSRASGGGETQYF
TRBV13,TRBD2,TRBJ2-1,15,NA,TGTGCCAGCAGCTTAGGAGCGGGGGGTTACAATGAGCAGTTCTTC,CASSLGAGGYNEQFF
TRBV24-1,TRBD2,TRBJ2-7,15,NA,TGTGCCACCAGAAACTATCGGGGGGTACTCTACGAGCAGTACTTC,CATRNYRGVLYEQYF
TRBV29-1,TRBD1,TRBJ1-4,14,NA,TGCAGCGTTCGACCGGGACAGGGGGGTGAAAAACTGTTTTTT,CSVRPGQGGEKLFF
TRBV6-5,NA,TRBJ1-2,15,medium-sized,TGTGCCAGCAGCCATGGGGCAGGAAGCGCTTATGGCTACACCTTC,CASSHGAGSAYGYTF
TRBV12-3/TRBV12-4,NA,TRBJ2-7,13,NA,TGTGCCAGCAGTCCCCTTAGGAGCTCCGAGCAGTACTTC,CASSPLRSSEQYF
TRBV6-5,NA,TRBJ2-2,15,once,TGTGCCACCGCTAGGCGCTGGCCTAACACCGGGGAGCTGTTTTTT,CATARRWPNTGELFF
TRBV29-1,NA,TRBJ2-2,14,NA,TGCAGCGTTAGTAACCAGGTTTCCACCGGGGAGCTGTTTTTT,CSVSNQVSTGELFF
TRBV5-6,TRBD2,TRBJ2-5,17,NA,TGTGCCAGCAGCATCCGGATTGGCGGGGGGGCCGGAGAGACCCAGTACTTC,CASSIRIGGGAGETQYF
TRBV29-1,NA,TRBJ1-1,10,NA,TGCAGCGCATCACAGGCGGAAGCTTTCTTT,CSASQAEAFF
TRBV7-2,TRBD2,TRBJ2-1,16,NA,TGTGCCAGCAGCTTAAATAGCGGGGGGGGTTACAATGAGCAGTTCTTC,CASSLNSGGGYNEQFF
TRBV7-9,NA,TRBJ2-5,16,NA,TGTGCCAGCAGCTTAGCCCTGGCGGGGGCCCATAGGGCCCAGTACTTC,CASSLALAGAHRAQYF
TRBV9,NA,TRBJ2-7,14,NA,TGTGCCAGCAGCGTTCATGGAGGAGCCTACGAGCAGTACTTC,CASSVHGGAYEQYF
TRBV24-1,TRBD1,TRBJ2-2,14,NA,TGTGCCACCAGTGGGGACAGGGAGGCCGGGGAGCTGTTTTTT,CATSGDREAGELFF
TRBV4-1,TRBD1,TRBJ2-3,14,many,TGCGCCAGCAGAGACGGGACAGCCACAGATACGCAGTATTTT,CASRDGTATDTQYF
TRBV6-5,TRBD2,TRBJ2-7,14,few,TGTGCCAGCAGTTACTCCCGGGGGGGCCACGAGCAGTACTTC,CASSYSRGGHEQYF
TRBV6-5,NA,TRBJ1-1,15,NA,TGTGCCAGCAGCCCCGGTGCGGGGGTGAACACTGAAGCTTTCTTT,CASSPGAGVNTEAFF
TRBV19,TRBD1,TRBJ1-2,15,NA,TGTGCCAGTAGTGGAGGACAGGGGATGAACTATGGCTACACCTTC,CASSGGQGMNYGYTF
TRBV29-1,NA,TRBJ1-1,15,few,TGCAGCGCCGTTCAGGACAGCCAACTCAACACTGAAGCTTTCTTT,CSAVQDSQLNTEAFF
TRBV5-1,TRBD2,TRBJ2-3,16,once,TGCGCCAGCAGCCCTAGACTAGCGGGTAGCACAGATACGCAGTATTTT,CASSPRLAGSTDTQYF
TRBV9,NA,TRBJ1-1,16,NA,TGTGCCAGCAGCGTGTCCCCCTTCTCCAGAGGCACTGAAGCTTTCTTT,CASSVSPFSRGTEAFF
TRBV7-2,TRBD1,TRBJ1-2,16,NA,TGTGCCAGCAGCTTAAGGACAGGGATCGTTTATTATGGCTACACCTTC,CASSLRTGIVYYGYTF
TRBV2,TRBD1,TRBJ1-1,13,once,TGTGCCAGCACGGGACAGAAGAACACTGAAGCTTTCTTT,CASTGQKNTEAFF
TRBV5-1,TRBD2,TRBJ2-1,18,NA,TGCGCCAGCAGCCCGACTAGCGGGGGGCCTAGCTCCTACAATGAGCAGTTCTTC,CASSPTSGGPSSYNEQFF
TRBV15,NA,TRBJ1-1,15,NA,TGTGCCACCAGCGGACTAGGTGCGGGGGGCACTGAAGCTTTCTTT,CATSGLGAGGTEAFF
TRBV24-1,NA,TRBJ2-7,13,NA,TGTGCCACCAGTGATTTGAGGGGGTACGAGCAGTACTTC,CATSDLRGYEQYF
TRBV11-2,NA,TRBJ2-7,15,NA,TGTGCCAGCAGCTTAGTCGGCAGGGCTACGTACGAGCAGTACTTC,CASSLVGRATYEQYF
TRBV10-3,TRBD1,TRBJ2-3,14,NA,TGTGCCATCAGTGCAGGGGGAAGCACAGATACGCAGTATTTT,CAISAGGSTDTQYF
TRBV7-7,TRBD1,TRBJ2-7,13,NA,TGTGCCAGCAGCCCGGGACAGGGTTACGAGCAGTACTTC,CASSPGQGYEQYF
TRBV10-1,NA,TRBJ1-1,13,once,TGCGCCAGCAGTGAAGCGGGGGCTGTTGAGGCTTTCTTT,CASSEAGAVEAFF
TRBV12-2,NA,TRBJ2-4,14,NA,TGTGCAAGTCGCTTCTGGGCGGCCAAAAACATTCAGTACTTC,CASRFWAAKNIQYF
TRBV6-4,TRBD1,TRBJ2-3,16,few,TGTGCCAGCACAGAGTCTCCGGGACAGAGCACAGATACGCAGTATTTT,CASTESPGQSTDTQYF
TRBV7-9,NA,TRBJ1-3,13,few,TGTGCCAGCCGGTCGGGAGCCGGAAACACCATATATTTT,CASRSGAGNTIYF
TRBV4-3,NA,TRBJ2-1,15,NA,TGCGCCAGCAGCCAAGATTCAGGGTTTGGAAGTGAGCAGTTCTTC,CASSQDSGFGSEQFF